One and the same sample provided the 22 T cell receptor beta chains below, sequenced in a study of blood T cell repertoires in COVID-19. This table comes from immunoSEQ multiplex PCR, and its TCRdb copy is limited to in-frame clones, with some not included. The sample gives around 260,000 clones, roughly 89% of which show up once; approximately 0.84% is in the top ten. Source material: peripheral blood. These receptors were obtained from a man aged 30-40 years with acute or convalescent COVID-19.

The chain recombines TRBV4-2 with TRBJ1-2; 7 bases are shared with TRBD1. Trimming removed 5 bases from V and 7 bases from J; junction bases left unmatched: 7. The CDR3 is 13 amino acids. Germline CDR1 and CDR2: LGHNA and YNFKEQ. This CDR3 is CASSSSTGTGYTF. As DNA, the CDR3 is TGTGCCAGCAGCTCATCGACAGGGACTGGCTACACCTTC.

The chain joins TRBV9 to TRBJ1-6, with 10 bases matching TRBD1. The V segment lost 0 bases and the J segment 8 bases; nucleotides outside the gene matches: 8. The CDR3 totals 17 residues. Per the germline V gene, CDR1 is SGDLS and CDR2 is YYNGEE. CDR3 loop: CASSVDAGQGRHSPLHF. The CDR3 nucleotides read TGTGCCAGCAGCGTAGACGCGGGACAGGGGAGGCATTCACCCCTCCACTTT.

This rearrangement joins TRBV19 to TRBJ1-5; TRBD1 might be the D (5 bases). V was trimmed by 7 bases and J by 0 bases, leaving 19 bases between them. This CDR3 spans 17 amino acids. The germline V gene has CDR1 LNHDA and CDR2 SQIVND (reference sequence). CDR3 DNA sequence: TGTGCCAGTATTGATGGACGAAAGGGGTATAGCAATCAGCCCCAGCATTTT. Translating gives CASIDGRKGYSNQPQHF.

The rearrangement links TRBV4-1 to TRBJ1-5; perhaps TRBD1 as D (6 bases). From germline, CDR1 is MGHRA and CDR2 YSYEKL. V shed 3 bases and J shed 6 bases, with 18 bases lying between them. This CDR3 region has 16 residues. CDR3 in DNA: TGCGCCAGCAGCCAGCAGGTTATCAGGGGTAGTCAGCCCCAGCATTTT. Translating gives CASSQQVIRGSQPQHF.

The V and J genes are TRBV5-1 and TRBJ2-1; D remains ambiguous. This CDR3 spans 15 amino acids. V was pared by 4 bases and J by 2 bases, with 13 bases between. The V gene's germline CDR1 is SGHRS and CDR2 YFSETQ. The CDR3: CASSPIRVAYNEQFF. DNA of the CDR3: TGCGCCAGCAGCCCGATTCGCGTAGCCTACAATGAGCAGTTCTTC.

This chain connects TRBV19 to TRBJ1-1, with D tentatively TRBD1 (6 bases). The germline CDR1 and CDR2 sequences are LNHDA and SQIVND (reference sequence). The V gene lost 8 bases and the J gene lost 2 bases, with 15 bases spanning the gap. The CDR3 totals 14 residues. Written as DNA, the CDR3 is TGTGCCAGTCGGGCAGGGGCGGTAAACACTGAAGCTTTCTTT. Translated, it gives CASRAGAVNTEAFF.

The chain couples TRBV3-1 (or the pseudogene TRBV3-2) to TRBJ1-2, with D unresolved. CDR1 LGHDT and CDR2 YNNKEL come from the germline V gene (reference sequence). V lost 2 bases to trimming and J lost 6 bases, with 16 bases between them. The length of the CDR3 is 15 residues. CDR3 residues: CASSQNTEPSHGYTF. The CDR3 nucleotides are TGTGCCAGCAGCCAAAATACAGAGCCAAGTCATGGCTACACCTTC.

The chain recombines TRBV19 with TRBJ2-7; TRBD2 agrees at 8 bases. Germline V gives CDR1 LNHDA, CDR2 SQIVND (reference sequence). Trimming at V came to 5 bases and at J to 8 bases, leaving 11 bases not matched to a gene. This CDR3 contains 14 residues. In DNA, the CDR3 is TGTGCCAGTAGTCTCCCCACTGCGGGAGGCAAGCAGTACTTC. Its protein is CASSLPTAGGKQYF.

V is TRBV19 and J is TRBJ2-3, with D perhaps TRBD1 (7 bases). V was cut by 6 bases and J by 0 bases, with 13 bases left in between. There are 15 residues in the CDR3. Looked up from germline, CDR1 is LNHDA and CDR2 is SQIVND (reference sequence). CDR3 sequence: CASRLTGTSTDTQYF. The CDR3 DNA reads TGTGCCAGTAGGCTGACAGGGACTAGCACAGATACGCAGTATTTT.

V is TRBV6-6 and J is TRBJ1-1; no clear D. V was pared by 7 bases and J by 10 bases, with 22 bases between. The CDR3 runs to 14 residues. The germline V gene has CDR1 MNHNY and CDR2 SVGAGI (reference sequence). As DNA, the CDR3 is TGTGCCAGCACCCCCCCTAACCCCACGCTCGGAGCTTTCTTT. Protein product: CASTPPNPTLGAFF.

The rearrangement links TRBV11-3 to TRBJ2-5, with a possible D match to TRBD1 (7 bases). Trimming stripped 5 bases from V and 7 bases from J, with 14 bases between. Germline V gene sequence: CDR1 SGHNT, CDR2 YENEEA. The CDR3 length is 13 residues. CDR3 DNA sequence: TGTGCCAGCAGCCCCTGGCAGGGGGGGACCCAGTACTTC. Its translation is CASSPWQGGTQYF.

The chain is built from TRBV11-2 and TRBJ2-7, with a tentative D call TRBD1 (5 bases). The V and J ends lost 5 bases and 2 bases respectively, with 16 bases between them. Germline lookup yields CDR1 SGHAT and CDR2 FQNNGV. The CDR3 extends over 15 amino acids. The CDR3 spells CASSKAGPLTYEQYF. CDR3 nucleotide sequence: TGTGCCAGCAGCAAAGCAGGGCCTCTGACCTACGAGCAGTACTTC.

This sequence joins TRBV5-1 and TRBJ1-1, with D uncertain. The germline V and J ends were trimmed by 4 bases and 4 bases, with 11 bases remaining between them. The CDR3 totals 13 residues. Germline V gene lookup returns CDR1 SGHRS and CDR2 YFSETQ. CDR3 amino acids: CASSPDTFTEAFF. In DNA, the CDR3 is TGCGCCAGCAGCCCTGACACATTCACTGAAGCTTTCTTT.

The chain carries TRBV4-2 and TRBJ1-6; TRBD1 matches at 8 bases. The germline CDR1 and CDR2 sequences are LGHNA and YNFKEQ. V shed 1 base, J shed 4 bases, and the junction held 3 bases outside the gene matches. The CDR3 is 16 amino acids. The DNA for the CDR3 is TGTGCCAGCAGCCAAGGGACAGGGAGTTATAATTCACCCCTCCACTTT. It codes for CASSQGTGSYNSPLHF.

The genes are TRBV19 and TRBJ1-2, with 9 bases matching TRBD1. The germline V gene encodes CDR1 LNHDA and CDR2 SQIVND (reference sequence). The ends lost 4 bases at V and 2 bases at J; junction bases unmatched: 5. There are 15 residues in the CDR3. CDR3 sequence reads: CASSTAGTGNYGYTF. CDR3 DNA sequence: TGTGCCAGTAGTACTGCCGGGACAGGGAACTATGGCTACACCTTC.

In its sample, this clone was seen once. The chain couples TRBV13 to TRBJ2-5; 7 bases line up with TRBD2. J lost 5 bases, V lost 6 bases, and 9 bases had no gene match. CDR1 and CDR2 from the germline V gene are PRHDT and FYEKMQ (reference sequence). CDR3 length: 14 amino acids. The CDR3 nucleotides read TGTGCCAGCAGGTTCGGGGGGTCCGGGGAGACCCAGTACTTC. Translating it yields CASRFGGSGETQYF.

V usage is TRBV12-3 or TRBV12-4 and J usage is TRBJ1-2, with D possibly being TRBD1 (6 bases). The V end was cut by 2 bases, the J end by 8 bases, with 12 bases between. This CDR3 comprises 13 residues. The CDR3 DNA is TGTGCCAGCAGTTTAATGGCGGGGGGCGGCTACACCTTC. This translates into CASSLMAGGGYTF.

The chain recombines TRBV12-5 with TRBJ1-4; the match to TRBD1 covers 10 bases. CDR3 size: 18 residues. The junction had 12 bases not matched to a gene; V was cut back by 0 bases and J by 8 bases. The germline CDR1 and CDR2 sequences are LGHNT and FRNRAP. The CDR3 reads CASGLVPGGQGQGEKLFF. CDR3 sequence (DNA): TGTGCTAGTGGTTTGGTCCCGGGGGGACAGGGGCAAGGCGAAAAACTGTTTTTT. Complete variable domain (other parts from reference TRBV12-5 and TRBJ1-4): DARVTQTPRHKVTEMGQEVTMRCQPILGHNTVFWYRQTMMQGLELLAYFRNRAPLDDSGMPKDRFSAEMPDATLATLKIQPSEPRDSAVYFCASGLVPGGQGQGEKLFFGSGTQLSVL.

The rearrangement joins TRBV13 to TRBJ2-3, with D tentatively TRBD2 (6 bases). Germline V gives CDR1 PRHDT, CDR2 FYEKMQ (reference sequence). V lost 4 bases and J 1 base, leaving 12 bases between the germline ends. The CDR3 covers 15 residues. CDR3 sequence: CASSSRWGGTDTQYF. CDR3 bases: TGTGCCAGCAGCTCCAGGTGGGGGGGCACAGATACGCAGTATTTT. Drawing the rest from reference TRBV13 and TRBJ2-3, the complete variable domain is AAGVIQSPRHLIKEKRETATLKCYPIPRHDTVYWYQQGPGQDPQFLISFYEKMQSDKGSIPDRFSAQQFSDYHSELNMSSLELGDSALYFCASSSRWGGTDTQYFGPGTRLTVL.

The V gene is TRBV5-4, the J gene TRBJ1-3; 8 bases match TRBD1. CDR3 length: 16 residues. Germline V gene sequence: CDR1 SGHNT, CDR2 YYREEE (reference sequence). The V gene end was trimmed by 4 bases and the J gene end by 4 bases; junction bases not matched to a gene: 10. CDR3 amino acids: CASSGTGQGYGNTIYF. The CDR3 DNA reads as TGTGCCAGCAGCGGGACAGGACAGGGCTACGGAAACACCATATATTTT.

This clone was seen more than once but under ten times. The chain couples TRBV11-2 to TRBJ2-2, with 11 nucleotides matching TRBD2. The germline V gene has CDR1 SGHAT and CDR2 FQNNGV. The ends lost 5 bases at V and 5 bases at J; junction bases unmatched: 1. The CDR3 contains 14 residues. CDR3 coding DNA: TGTGCCAGCAGCCTAGCGGGGGGTACCGGGGAGCTGTTTTTT. The encoded protein is CASSLAGGTGELFF.

This chain joins TRBV6-5 and TRBJ1-5; D is perhaps TRBD1 (5 bases). V lost 8 bases and J lost 7, with 15 bases in between. This CDR3 has 13 residues. Germline V gene sequence: CDR1 MNHEY, CDR2 SVGAGI. CDR3 DNA: TGTGCCAGCCGATGGGGGGACGGGCAGCCCCAGCATTTT. Protein: CASRWGDGQPQHF.